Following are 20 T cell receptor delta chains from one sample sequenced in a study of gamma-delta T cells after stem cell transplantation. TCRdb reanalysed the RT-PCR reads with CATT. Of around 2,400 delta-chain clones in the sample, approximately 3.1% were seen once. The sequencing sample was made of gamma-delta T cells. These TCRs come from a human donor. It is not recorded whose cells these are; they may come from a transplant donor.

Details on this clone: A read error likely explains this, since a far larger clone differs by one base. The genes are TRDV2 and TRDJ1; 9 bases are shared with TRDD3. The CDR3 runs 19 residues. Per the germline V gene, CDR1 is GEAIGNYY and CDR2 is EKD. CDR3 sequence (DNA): TGTGCCTGTGACACCATGAGTACTGGGGGACATAAGTACACCGATAAACCCATCTTT. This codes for CACDTMSTGGHKYTDKPIF.

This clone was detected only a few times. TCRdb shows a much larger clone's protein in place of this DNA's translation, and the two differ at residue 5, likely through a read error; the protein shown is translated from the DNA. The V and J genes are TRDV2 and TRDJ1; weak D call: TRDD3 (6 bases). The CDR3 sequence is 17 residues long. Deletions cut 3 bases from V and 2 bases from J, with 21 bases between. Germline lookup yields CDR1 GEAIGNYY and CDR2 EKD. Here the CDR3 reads CACDALAGAGTTDKLIF. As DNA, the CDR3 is TGTGCCTGTGACGCGTTAGCTGGGGCTGGTACGACCGATAAACTCATCTTT.

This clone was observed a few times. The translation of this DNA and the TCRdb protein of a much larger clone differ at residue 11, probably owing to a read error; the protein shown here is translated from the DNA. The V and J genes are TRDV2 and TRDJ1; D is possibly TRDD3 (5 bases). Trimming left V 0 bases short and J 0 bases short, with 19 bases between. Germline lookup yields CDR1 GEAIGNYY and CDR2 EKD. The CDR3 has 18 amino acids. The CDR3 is CACDTVTGGESYTDKLIF. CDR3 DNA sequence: TGTGCCTGTGACACCGTAACCGGTGGGGAGTCGTACACCGATAAACTCATCTTT.

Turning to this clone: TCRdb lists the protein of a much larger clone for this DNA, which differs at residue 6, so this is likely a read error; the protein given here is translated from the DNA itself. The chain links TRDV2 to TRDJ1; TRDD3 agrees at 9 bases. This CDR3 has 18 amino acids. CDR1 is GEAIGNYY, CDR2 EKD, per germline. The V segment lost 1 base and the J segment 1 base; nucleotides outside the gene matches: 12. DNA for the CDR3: TGTGCCTGTGACACTCCTCACAGTGTGGGGGATAGCACCGATAAACTCATCTTT. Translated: CACDTPHSVGDSTDKLIF.

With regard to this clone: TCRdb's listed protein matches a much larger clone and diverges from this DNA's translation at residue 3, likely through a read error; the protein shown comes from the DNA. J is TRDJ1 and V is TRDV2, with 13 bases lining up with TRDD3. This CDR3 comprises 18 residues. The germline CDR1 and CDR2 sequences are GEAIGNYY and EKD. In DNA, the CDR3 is TGTGCCAGTGACATTCTCACTGGGGGATACGGTCGGACCGATAAACTCATCTTT. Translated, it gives CASDILTGGYGRTDKLIF.

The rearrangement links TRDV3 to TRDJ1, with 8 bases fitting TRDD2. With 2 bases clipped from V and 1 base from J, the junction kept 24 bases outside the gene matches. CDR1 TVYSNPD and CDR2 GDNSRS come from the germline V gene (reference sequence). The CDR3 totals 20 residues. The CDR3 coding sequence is TGTGCCTTTGCGCCTCTTCCTACCAACTTACCCCACCTCACCACCGATAAACTCATCTTT. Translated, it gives CAFAPLPTNLPHLTTDKLIF.

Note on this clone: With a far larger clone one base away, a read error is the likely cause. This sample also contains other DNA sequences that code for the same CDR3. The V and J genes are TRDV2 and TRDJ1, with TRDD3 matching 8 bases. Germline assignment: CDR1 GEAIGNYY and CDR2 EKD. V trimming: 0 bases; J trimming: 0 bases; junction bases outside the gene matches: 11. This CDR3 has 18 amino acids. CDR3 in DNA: TGTGCCTGTGACACCCTACCCACTGGGGGGGGATACACCGATAAACTCATCTTT. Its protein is CACDTLPTGGGYTDKLIF.

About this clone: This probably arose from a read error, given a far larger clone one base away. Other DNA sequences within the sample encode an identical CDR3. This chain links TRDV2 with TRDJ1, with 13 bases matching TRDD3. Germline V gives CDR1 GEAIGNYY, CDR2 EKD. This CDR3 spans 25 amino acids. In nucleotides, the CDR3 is TGTGCCTGCGACACCTTACCTACGCTCGGACTGGGGGATACGGGCGAGGGGGTGTACACCGATAAACTCATCTTT. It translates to CACDTLPTLGLGDTGEGVYTDKLIF.

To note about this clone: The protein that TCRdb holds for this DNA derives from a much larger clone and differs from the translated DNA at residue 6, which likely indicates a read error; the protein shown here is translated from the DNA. The CDR3 is CACDTRFGKDTDKLIF. The CDR3 DNA is TGTGCCTGTGACACCAGATTCGGAAAAGATACGGATAAACTCATCTTT. The rearrangement uses TRDV2 and TRDJ1; D may be TRDD3 (6 bases). Germline V gene sequence: CDR1 GEAIGNYY, CDR2 EKD. CDR3 length equals 16 residues. The V end lost 0 bases, the J end lost 5 bases, and 18 bases lay between the germline ends.

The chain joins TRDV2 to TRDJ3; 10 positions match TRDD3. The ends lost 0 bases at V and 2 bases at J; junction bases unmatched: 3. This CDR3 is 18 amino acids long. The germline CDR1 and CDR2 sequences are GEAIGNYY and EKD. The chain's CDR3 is CACDTAGGYAWDTRQMFF. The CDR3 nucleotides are TGTGCCTGTGACACCGCGGGGGGATACGCCTGGGACACCCGACAGATGTTTTTC.

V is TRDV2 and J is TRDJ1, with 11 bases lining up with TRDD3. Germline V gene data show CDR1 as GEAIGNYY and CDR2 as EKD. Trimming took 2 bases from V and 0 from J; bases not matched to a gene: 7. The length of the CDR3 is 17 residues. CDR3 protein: CACDSLLGDNDTDKLIF. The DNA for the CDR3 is TGTGCCTGTGACAGCTTACTGGGGGATAACGACACCGATAAACTCATCTTT.

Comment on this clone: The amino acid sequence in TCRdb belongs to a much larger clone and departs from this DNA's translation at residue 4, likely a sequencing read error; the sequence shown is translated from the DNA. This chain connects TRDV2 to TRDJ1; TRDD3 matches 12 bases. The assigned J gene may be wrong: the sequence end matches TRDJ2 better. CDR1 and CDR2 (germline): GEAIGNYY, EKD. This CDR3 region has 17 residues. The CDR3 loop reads CACNRLLGDTGTAQLFF. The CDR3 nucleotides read TGTGCCTGTAACCGATTACTGGGGGATACCGGGACAGCACAACTCTTCTTT.

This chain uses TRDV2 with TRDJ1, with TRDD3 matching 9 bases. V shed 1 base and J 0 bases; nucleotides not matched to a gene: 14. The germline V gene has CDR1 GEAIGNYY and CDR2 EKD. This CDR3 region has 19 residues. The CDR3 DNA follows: TGTGCCTGTGACACTGTGGGGAGTACTGGGGGAACGTACACCGATAAACTCATCTTT. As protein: CACDTVGSTGGTYTDKLIF.

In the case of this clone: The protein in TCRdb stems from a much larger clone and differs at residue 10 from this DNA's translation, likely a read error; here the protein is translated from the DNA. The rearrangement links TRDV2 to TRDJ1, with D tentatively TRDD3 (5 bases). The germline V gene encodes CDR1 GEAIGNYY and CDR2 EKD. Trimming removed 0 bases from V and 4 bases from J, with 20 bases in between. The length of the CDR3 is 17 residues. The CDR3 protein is CACDTLSVGNENDKLIF. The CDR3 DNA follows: TGTGCCTGTGACACCCTCTCCGTGGGGAATGAAAACGATAAACTCATCTTT.

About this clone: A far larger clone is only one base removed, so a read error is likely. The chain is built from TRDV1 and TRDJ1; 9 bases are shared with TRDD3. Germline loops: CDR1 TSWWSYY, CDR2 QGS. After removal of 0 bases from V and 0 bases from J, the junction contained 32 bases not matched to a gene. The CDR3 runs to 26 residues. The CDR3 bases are TGTGCTCTTGGGGAACTGAGTCTGGCCCCCGGGGACTGGGGGACACTCGAAGGATTACACACCGATAAACTCATCTTT. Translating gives CALGELSLAPGDWGTLEGLHTDKLIF.

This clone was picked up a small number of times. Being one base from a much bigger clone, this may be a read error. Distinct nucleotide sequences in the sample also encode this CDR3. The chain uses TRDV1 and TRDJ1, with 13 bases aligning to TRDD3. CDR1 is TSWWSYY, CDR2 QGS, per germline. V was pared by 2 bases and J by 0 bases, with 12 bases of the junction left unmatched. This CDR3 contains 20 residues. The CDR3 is CALGERPLDWGIRYTDKLIF. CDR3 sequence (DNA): TGTGCTCTTGGGGAAAGGCCCTTAGACTGGGGGATACGCTACACCGATAAACTCATCTTT.

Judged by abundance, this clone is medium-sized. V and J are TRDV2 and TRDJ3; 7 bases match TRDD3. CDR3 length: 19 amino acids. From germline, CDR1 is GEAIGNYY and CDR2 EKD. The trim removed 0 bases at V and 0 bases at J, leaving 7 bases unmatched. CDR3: CACDTLSGGSSWDTRQMFF. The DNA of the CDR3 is TGTGCCTGTGACACCCTTAGTGGGGGAAGCTCCTGGGACACCCGACAGATGTTTTTC.

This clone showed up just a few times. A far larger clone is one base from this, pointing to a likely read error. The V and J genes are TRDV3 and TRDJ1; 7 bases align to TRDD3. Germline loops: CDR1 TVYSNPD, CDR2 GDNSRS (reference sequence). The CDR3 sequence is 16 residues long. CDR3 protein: CAFAPFSGGTTDKLTF. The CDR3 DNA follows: TGTGCCTTTGCCCCCTTTAGTGGGGGAACCACCGATAAACTCACCTTT.

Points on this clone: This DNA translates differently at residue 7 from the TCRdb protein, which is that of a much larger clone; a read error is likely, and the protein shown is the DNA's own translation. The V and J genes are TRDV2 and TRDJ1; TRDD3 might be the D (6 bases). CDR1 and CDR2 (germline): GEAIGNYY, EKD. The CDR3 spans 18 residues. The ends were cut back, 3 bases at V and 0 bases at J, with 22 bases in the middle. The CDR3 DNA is TGTGCCTGTGACTCCTTACCGGGGGAACCAAAGTACACCGATAAACTCATCTTT. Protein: CACDSLPGEPKYTDKLIF.

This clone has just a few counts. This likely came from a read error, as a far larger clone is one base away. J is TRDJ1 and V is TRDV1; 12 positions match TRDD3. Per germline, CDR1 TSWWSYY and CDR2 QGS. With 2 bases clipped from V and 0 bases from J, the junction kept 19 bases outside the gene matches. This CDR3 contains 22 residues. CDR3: CALGEFPGVRTGGYSYTDKLIF. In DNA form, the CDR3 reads TGTGCTCTTGGGGAATTCCCCGGCGTCCGTACTGGGGGATACTCATACACCGATAAACTCATCTTT.